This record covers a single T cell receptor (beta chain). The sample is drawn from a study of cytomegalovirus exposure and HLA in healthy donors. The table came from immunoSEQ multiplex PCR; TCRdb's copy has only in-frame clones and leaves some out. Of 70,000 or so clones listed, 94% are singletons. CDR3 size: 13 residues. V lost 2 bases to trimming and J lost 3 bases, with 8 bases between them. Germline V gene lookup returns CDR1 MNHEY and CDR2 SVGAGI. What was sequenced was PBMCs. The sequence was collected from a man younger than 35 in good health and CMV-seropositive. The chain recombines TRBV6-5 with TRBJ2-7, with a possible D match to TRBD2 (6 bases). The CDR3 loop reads CASSYPGGYEQYF. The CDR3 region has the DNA TGTGCCAGCAGTTACCCCGGGGGCTACGAGCAGTACTTC.